This section outlines one T cell receptor (beta chain) sequence together with its context. Its cognate antigen is unknown. This CDR3 has 16 residues. The germline CDR1 and CDR2 sequences are LGHNA and YSLEER. V trimming: 4 bases; J trimming: 7 bases; junction bases outside the gene matches: 5. This record comes from a study of response to subunit inactivated influenza vaccine. Study-wide results and limits: It was suggested by the authors that few new T cells are recruited by each seasonal influenza vaccination.

TCRdb analysed the RT-PCR reads with MiXCR anew, one entry per CDR3 protein. This sample carries roughly 700,000 distinct CDR3 sequences, around 14% of them seen once, and the ten largest clones take around 10%. This receptor was taken from a man in his fifties or sixties who received an inactivated influenza vaccine. The sequencing used PBMCs from blood, collected approximately 13 days after vaccination. V is TRBV4-3 and J is TRBJ2-1, with TRBD2 identical over 15 bases. The DNA for the CDR3 is TGCGCCAGCAGCCGGGGACTAGCGGGAGGCGGTAATGAGCAGTTCTTC. Its translation: CASSRGLAGGGNEQFF.